Here is one T cell receptor beta chain with its context. This specimen comes from a study of cytomegalovirus exposure and HLA in healthy donors. This CDR3 comprises 15 residues. V gave up 2 bases and J gave up 2 bases; unmatched junction bases: 3. Germline V gene data show CDR1 as MNHEY and CDR2 as SVGAGI. PCR used 60 Vbeta primers and 13 Jbeta primers. Method: immunoSEQ multiplex PCR; TCRdb's copy keeps in-frame clones and lacks some. The sample gives about 170,000 clones, about 88% of which show up once; 2% to 3% is in the top ten. Sequences were obtained from PBMCs. The sequence derives from a man aged 25-45 years in good health and CMV-seropositive. The V gene is TRBV6-5, the J gene TRBJ2-1; 7 positions agree with TRBD2. CDR3 sequence: CASSYGGRAYNEQFF. CDR3 nucleotides: TGTGCCAGCAGTTACGGAGGGAGGGCCTACAATGAGCAGTTCTTC.